This T cell receptor (beta chain) came from a study of CD8 T cells in ankylosing spondylitis. The trim removed 1 base at V and 9 bases at J, leaving 6 bases unmatched. Germline loops: CDR1 SQVTM, CDR2 ANQGSEA. The CDR3 consists of 14 residues. TCRdb reprocessed the 5' RACE reads with MiXCR, giving one entry per CDR3 protein. The sample lists a few hundred thousand distinct CDR3 sequences; 18% were seen once. Findings of the study overall: A TCR beta motif of 7 or 8 highly homologous variants appeared characteristic of ankylosing spondylitis blood. Disease-associated clonotypes exhibited CD8+ identity and were relatively infrequent in peripheral blood. In synovial fluid and blood from reactive arthritis, some motif variants were previously reported. Significant enrichment of disease-linked clones was reportedly seen in matched ankylosing spondylitis synovial fluid.

A few counts support this clonotype. What it binds is unknown. The chain links TRBV29-1 to TRBJ2-1, with TRBD2 identical over 10 bases. Sequencing was performed on blood, either unsorted or a sorted T cell fraction (not recorded which). The clonotype comes from a male donor with ankylosing spondylitis or in good health (not recorded which). The CDR3 reads CSVEGLAGDGEQFF. The CDR3, as DNA: TGCAGCGTTGAAGGTCTAGCGGGAGACGGTGAGCAGTTCTTC.